This TCR beta chain came from a study of blood T cells in healthy people across ages. Study-wide context: Per two T cells, template switching captured roughly one barcoded beta molecule.

Total RNA extracted from each sample amounted to at least 5 micrograms. Per germline, CDR1 ENHRY and CDR2 SYGVKD. The CDR3 is 13 amino acids. The V gene lost 0 bases and the J gene lost 6 bases, with 9 bases spanning the gap. PCR was performed a second time for roughly 7 to 12 cycles using a sample-barcoded 5' primer and a J-beta primer mix. TCRdb recomputed calls from the 5' RACE reads with MiXCR, one row per CDR3 protein. The sample has approximately 780,000 distinct CDR3 sequences; around a quarter are singletons. These same data were also listed under a study on T cells of mothers and their children.

This TCR was recovered from a boy under 18 in good health. V is TRBV10-3 and J is TRBJ2-7; no firm D call. Sequencing used blood. CDR3 loop: CAISESTSGEQYF. The CDR3 coding sequence is TGTGCCATCAGTGAGTCGACCTCCGGCGAGCAGTACTTC.